This entry features one TCR beta chain sequence. Its antigen is still unknown. One entry per CDR3 protein, called by TCRdb with MiXCR from the reads. The profile shows 55,000 to 65,000 distinct CDR3 sequences, roughly 60% of them singletons. This entry belongs to a study of type 1 regulatory T cells. There are 15 residues in the CDR3. The germline V and J ends were trimmed by 1 base and 4 bases, with 13 bases remaining between them. In germline, CDR1 is SEHNR, CDR2 FQNEAQ (reference sequence). Sequencing input: cultured non-Tr1 T cells, either the whole culture or a sorted T cell fraction (not recorded which). The chain has TRBV7-9 and TRBJ1-2; no clear D gene. The origin of this receptor is a human donor in good health. In nucleotides, the CDR3 is TGTGCCAGCAGCTTAGGCGCGGCGATGAGCTATGGCTACACCTTC. It yields the protein CASSLGAAMSYGYTF.